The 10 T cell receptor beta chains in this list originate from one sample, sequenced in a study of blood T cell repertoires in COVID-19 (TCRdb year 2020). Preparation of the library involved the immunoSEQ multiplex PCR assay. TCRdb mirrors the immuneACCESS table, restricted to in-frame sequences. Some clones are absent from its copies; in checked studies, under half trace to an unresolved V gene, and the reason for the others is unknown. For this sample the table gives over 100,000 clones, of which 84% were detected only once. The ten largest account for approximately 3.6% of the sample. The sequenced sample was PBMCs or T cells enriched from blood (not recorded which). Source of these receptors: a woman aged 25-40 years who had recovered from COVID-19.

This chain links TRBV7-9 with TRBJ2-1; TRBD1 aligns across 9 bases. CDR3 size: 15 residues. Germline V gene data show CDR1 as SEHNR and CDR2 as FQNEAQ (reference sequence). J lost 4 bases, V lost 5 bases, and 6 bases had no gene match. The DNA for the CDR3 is TGTGCCAGCAGCCCGCCCGGGACAGGGTACAATGAGCAGTTCTTC. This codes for CASSPPGTGYNEQFF. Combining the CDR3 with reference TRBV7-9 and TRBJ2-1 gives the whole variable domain DTGVSQNPRHKITKRGQNVTFRCDPISEHNRLYWYRQTLGQGPEFLTYFQNEAQLEKSRLLSDRFSAERPKGSFSTLEIQRTEQGDSAMYLCASSPPGTGYNEQFFGPGTRLTVL.

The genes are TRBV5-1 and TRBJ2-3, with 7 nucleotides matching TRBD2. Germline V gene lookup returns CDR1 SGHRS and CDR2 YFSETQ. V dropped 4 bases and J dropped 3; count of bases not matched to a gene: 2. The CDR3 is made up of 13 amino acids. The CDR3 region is CASSRGGTDTQYF. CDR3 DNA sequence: TGCGCCAGCAGCCGGGGAGGGACAGATACGCAGTATTTT.

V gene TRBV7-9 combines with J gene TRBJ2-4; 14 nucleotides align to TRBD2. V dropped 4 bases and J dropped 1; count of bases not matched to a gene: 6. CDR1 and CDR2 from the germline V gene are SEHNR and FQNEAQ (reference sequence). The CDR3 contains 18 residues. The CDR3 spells CASSSRLAGGIAKNIQYF. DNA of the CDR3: TGTGCCAGCAGCTCGAGACTAGCGGGAGGGATTGCCAAAAACATTCAGTACTTC.

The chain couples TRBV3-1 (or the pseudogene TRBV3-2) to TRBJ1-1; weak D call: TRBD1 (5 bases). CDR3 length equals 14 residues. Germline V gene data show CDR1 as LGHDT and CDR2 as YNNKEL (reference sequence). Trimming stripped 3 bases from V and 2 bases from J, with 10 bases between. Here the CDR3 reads CASSQAGGNTEAFF. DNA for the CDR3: TGTGCCAGCAGCCAGGCCGGGGGAAACACTGAAGCTTTCTTT.

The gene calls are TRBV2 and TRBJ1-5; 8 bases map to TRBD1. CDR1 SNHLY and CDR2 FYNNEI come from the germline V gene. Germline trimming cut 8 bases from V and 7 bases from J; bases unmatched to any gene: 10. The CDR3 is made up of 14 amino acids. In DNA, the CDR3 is TGTGCCAGCGAACGGGACAGGTTACGGCAGCCCCAGCATTTT. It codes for CASERDRLRQPQHF.

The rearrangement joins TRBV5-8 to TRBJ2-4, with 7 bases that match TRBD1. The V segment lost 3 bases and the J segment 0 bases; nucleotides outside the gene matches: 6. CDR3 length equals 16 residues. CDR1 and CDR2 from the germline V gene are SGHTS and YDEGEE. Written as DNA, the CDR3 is TGTGCCAGCAGCTGGGGACAGAGTTTAGCCAAAAACATTCAGTACTTC. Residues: CASSWGQSLAKNIQYF.

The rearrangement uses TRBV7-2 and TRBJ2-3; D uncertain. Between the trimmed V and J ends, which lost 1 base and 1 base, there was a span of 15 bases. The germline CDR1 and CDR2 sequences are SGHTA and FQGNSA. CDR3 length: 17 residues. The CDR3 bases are TGTGCCAGCAGCTTAGATAGCTCCTTCAGAGGCACAGATACGCAGTATTTT. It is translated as CASSLDSSFRGTDTQYF.

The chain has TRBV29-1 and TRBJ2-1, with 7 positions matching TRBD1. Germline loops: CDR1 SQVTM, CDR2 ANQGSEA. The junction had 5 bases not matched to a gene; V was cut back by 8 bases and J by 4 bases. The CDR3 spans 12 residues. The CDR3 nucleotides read TGCAGCTTCGGGACAGAGTACAATGAGCAGTTCTTC. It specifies CSFGTEYNEQFF.

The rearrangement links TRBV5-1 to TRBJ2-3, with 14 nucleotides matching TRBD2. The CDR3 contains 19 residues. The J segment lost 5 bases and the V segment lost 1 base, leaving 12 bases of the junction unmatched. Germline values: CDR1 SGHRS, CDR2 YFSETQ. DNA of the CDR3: TGCGCCAGCAGCTTGAGGGGACTAGCGGGAGTTCTTCGGATAGATACGCAGTATTTT. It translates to CASSLRGLAGVLRIDTQYF.

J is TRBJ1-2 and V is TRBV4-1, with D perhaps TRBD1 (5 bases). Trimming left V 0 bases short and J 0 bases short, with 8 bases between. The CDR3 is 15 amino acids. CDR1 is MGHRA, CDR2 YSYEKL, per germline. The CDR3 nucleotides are TGCGCCAGCAGCCAAGATATAGGGGCTAACTATGGCTACACCTTC. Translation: CASSQDIGANYGYTF.